The clone carrying this TCR beta chain has more than one count but fewer than ten. Its antigen is currently unknown. For the second PCR, which ran for roughly 7 to 11 cycles, a sample-barcoded 5' primer and a J-beta primer mix were used. In TCRdb, the 5' RACE reads were re-called with MiXCR into one record per CDR3 protein. Among 500,000 to 650,000 distinct CDR3 sequences listed, about 26% were seen once. This record comes from a study of blood T cells in healthy people across ages. General study results and limits: Both naive CD4+ cell counts and diversity were greater in long-lived donors than in aged donors.

This sample was also put to use in a study of T cells of mothers and their children. From that report: Thymic selection molds TCR recombination products alike in related and unrelated pairs. Biologically related mothers and children overlapped slightly more than unrelated pairs, a non-significant difference.

Material for sequencing was blood. The sequence came from a boy between 2 and 10 years old in good health.

CDR3 sequence: CSARRVAQETQYF. The CDR3, as DNA: TGCAGTGCTAGACGGGTGGCCCAAGAGACCCAGTACTTC. The V call is TRBV20-1, the J call TRBJ2-5; D remains ambiguous. CDR1 DFQATT and CDR2 SNEGSKA come from the germline V gene (reference sequence). The CDR3 length is 13 residues. Trimming removed 2 bases from V and 1 base from J, with 8 bases in between.